The source of this TCR beta chain is a study of monozygotic twins with inflammatory bowel disease. General study findings and limits: IBD patients carried less diverse TCRbeta repertoires (inverse Simpson) than healthy co-twins. The study supported no single strong signal or clonotype linked to IBD.

CDR3 size: 13 residues. Germline V gene lookup returns CDR1 SGHRS and CDR2 YFSETQ. Phlebotomy per donor yielded a single 2.5 ml blood sample. Details on this clonotype: Its matching antigen is unknown.

Template switching added UMIs carrying a 6-nucleotide sample barcode. TCRdb re-called the 5' RACE reads and shows each CDR3 protein once, DNA omitted. This sample's table has fewer than 200,000 distinct CDR3 sequences. This sequence was found in a human donor with ulcerative colitis or Crohn's disease, or a healthy co-twin of an affected twin (not recorded which). The chain uses TRBV5-1 and TRBJ2-5; TCRdb gives TRBD2 as the D gene, but with no DNA this cannot be confirmed. The sample comprised blood. The CDR3 reads CASTGTNQETQYF.